This T cell receptor (beta chain) emerged from a study of cytomegalovirus exposure and HLA in healthy donors. The PCR used 60 Vbeta and 13 Jbeta primers. Libraries were prepared by immunoSEQ multiplex PCR; TCRdb keeps only in-frame clonotypes and omits some of them. The sample records 150,000 to 200,000 clones, about 80% being singletons. The ends were cut back, 0 bases at V and 5 bases at J, with 14 bases in the middle. Germline CDR1 reads SGDLS; CDR2 reads YYNGEE. The CDR3 has 15 residues. The sequenced sample was PBMCs. The clonotype originates from a young woman in good health and CMV-seronegative. The chain couples TRBV9 to TRBJ2-5; a possible D gene is TRBD2 (5 bases). The CDR3 here is CASSVEGGLGETQYF. DNA of the CDR3: TGTGCCAGCAGCGTAGAAGGAGGCCTGGGGGAGACCCAGTACTTC.